Detailed here is one T cell receptor (beta chain). V shed 4 bases, J shed 2 bases, and the junction held 6 bases outside the gene matches. CDR1 is LGHDT and CDR2 is YNNKEL in the germline V gene (reference sequence). The length of the CDR3 is 16 residues. Using immunoSEQ multiplex PCR, the repertoire was profiled, and TCRdb retains in-frame clones only, with some absent. This sample carries about 260,000 clones, 83% of them seen once, and the ten largest clones take around a tenth. This record belongs to a study of blood T cell repertoires in COVID-19. Across the whole study: T cells, B-cell-depleted T cells, or PBMCs provided the cDNA or gDNA that served as material.

The TCR comes from a woman in her forties or fifties who had recovered from COVID-19. The chain employs TRBV3-1 (or the pseudogene TRBV3-2) and TRBJ2-3; 10 nucleotides line up with TRBD2. Sequencing input: peripheral blood. CDR3 in DNA: TGTGCCAGCAGCCCCGTTAGCGGGGGGCCCACAGATACGCAGTATTTT. Its protein is CASSPVSGGPTDTQYF.